Following are 3 T cell receptor beta chains from one sample sequenced in a study of glioma-infiltrating T cells after dendritic cell vaccination. Sequencing used immunoSEQ multiplex PCR; TCRdb keeps in-frame clones, though not all of them. The data contain approximately 60,000 clones, roughly 86% of them singletons. Specified time point: after dendritic cell vaccination, including at tumor progression/relapse. The source material was blood, sampled after dendritic cell vaccination. The receptors were gathered from a human donor with glioblastoma.

The rearrangement joins TRBV27 to TRBJ1-2; D perhaps matches TRBD1 (5 bases). CDR1 MNHEY and CDR2 SMNVEV come from the germline V gene (reference sequence). V shed 7 bases and J shed 4 bases, with 25 bases lying between them. The length of the CDR3 is 17 residues. CDR3 DNA sequence: TGTGCCAGCAAGTCTGGGTACGGGCCAGGGCTCTCCTATGGCTACACCTTC. It translates to CASKSGYGPGLSYGYTF.

The chain is built from TRBV6-1 and TRBJ1-3, with 10 bases lining up with TRBD1. J gave up 2 bases and V 0 bases, and 1 base lay outside the gene matches. The CDR3 extends over 16 amino acids. Germline V gives CDR1 MNHNS, CDR2 SASEGT. The CDR3 is CASSEAGTGAGNTIYF. CDR3 DNA: TGTGCCAGCAGTGAAGCCGGGACAGGGGCTGGAAACACCATATATTTT.

The chain couples TRBV5-6 to TRBJ2-7; the D gene is possibly TRBD2 (6 bases). V was clipped by 5 bases and J by 7 bases, with 19 bases between them. Per the germline V gene, CDR1 is SGHDT and CDR2 is YYEEEE. The CDR3 is 14 amino acids. CDR3 protein: CASRTTGVFWEQYF. The CDR3 coding sequence is TGTGCCAGCAGGACGACGGGAGTGTTTTGGGAGCAGTACTTC.